These T cell receptor beta chains were read from a single sample in a study of identical twins. Each CDR3 protein is one row after TCRdb ran MiXCR on the 5' RACE reads. This sample carries some 560,000 distinct CDR3 sequences, approximately 9.6% of them seen once, and the ten largest clones take 3%. A further study also used this sample, focusing on yellow fever vaccine responses in identical twins.

Sequencing input: PBMCs. The receptors were gathered from a woman under 30 in good health. Each CDR3 is given with its conserved first and last residue. Fields, in order: clone size, J gene, V gene, CDR3 length, D gene, CDR3 protein, CDR3 DNA. D genes are given only for firm matches. Not every row has a clone size; where given, it reads once, few, many or a size class.

few | TRBJ2-1 | TRBV6-1 | 16 | TRBD1 | CASSQGTPSRGNEQFF | TGTGCCAGCAGCCAAGGGACCCCTTCCAGGGGGAATGAGCAGTTCTTC
. | TRBJ2-4 | TRBV18 | 12 | TRBD1 | CASSLPTGVAYF | TGTGCCAGCTCACTACCAACAGGGGTGGCGTACTTC
. | TRBJ2-1 | TRBV7-9 | 16 | . | CASSSSSGPPYNEQFF | TGTGCCAGCAGCTCATCGAGCGGACCCCCCTACAATGAGCAGTTCTTC
many | TRBJ2-1 | TRBV7-9 | 12 | . | CATDEGPNEQFF | TGTGCCACCGACGAGGGCCCCAATGAGCAGTTCTTC
few | TRBJ2-1 | TRBV28 | 12 | TRBD2 | CASKLAGGFEFF | TGTGCCAGTAAGCTAGCGGGGGGTTTCGAGTTCTTC
few | TRBJ2-1 | TRBV7-9 | 13 | . | CASSLGLMAEQFF | TGTGCCAGCAGCTTAGGTCTAATGGCAGAGCAGTTCTTC
. | TRBJ2-7 | TRBV7-2 | 13 | . | CACNPEQLGEQYF | TGTGCCTGCAACCCTGAGCAGCTTGGCGAGCAGTACTTC
many | TRBJ2-5 | TRBV7-2 | 13 | TRBD1 | CASSLNRGETQYF | TGCGCCAGCAGCTTGAACAGGGGAGAGACCCAGTACTTC
many | TRBJ2-7 | TRBV5-1 | 15 | TRBD2 | CASSLYASGAYEQYF | TGCGCCAGCAGCTTGTACGCTAGCGGGGCCTACGAGCAGTACTTC
. | TRBJ2-1 | TRBV11-3 | 16 | . | CASSLVGTVTYNEQFF | TGTGCCAGCAGCTTAGTTGGGACGGTTACCTACAATGAGCAGTTCTTC
few | TRBJ1-6 | TRBV12-3/TRBV12-4 | 14 | TRBD1 | CASGTGTGASPLHF | TGTGCCAGCGGCACCGGGACAGGGGCTTCACCCCTCCACTTT
few | TRBJ2-5 | TRBV5-1 | 16 | . | CASNNGGGIPQETQYF | TGCGCCAGCAACAACGGCGGCGGGATCCCCCAAGAGACCCAGTACTTC
. | TRBJ2-3 | TRBV6-4 | 17 | TRBD2 | CASSLGTSGGTTDTQYF | TGTGCCAGCAGTCTCGGGACTAGCGGGGGGACCACAGATACGCAGTATTTT
few | TRBJ2-3 | TRBV24-1 | 17 | TRBD2 | CATSEGLAGGWTDTQYF | TGTGCCACCAGTGAGGGACTAGCGGGGGGGTGGACAGATACGCAGTATTTT
many | TRBJ2-5 | TRBV28 | 15 | TRBD1 | CASSLSGTAQETQYF | TGTGCCAGCAGTTTAAGTGGGACAGCACAAGAGACCCAGTACTTC
many | TRBJ2-5 | TRBV7-8 | 18 | . | CASSLARGGTGPQETQYF | TGTGCCAGCAGCTTAGCGCGGGGCGGAACCGGACCTCAAGAGACCCAGTACTTC
. | TRBJ2-1 | TRBV28 | 14 | . | CASTAGSYYNEQFF | TGTGCCAGCACTGCTGGCAGCTACTACAATGAGCAGTTCTTC
. | TRBJ2-7 | TRBV13 | 13 | . | CASSLMDSYEQYF | TGTGCCAGCAGCTTGATGGATTCCTACGAGCAGTACTTC
. | TRBJ2-7 | TRBV3-1 | 17 | TRBD2 | CASSQALWREGTYEQYF | TGTGCCAGCAGCCAAGCGCTTTGGCGGGAGGGGACCTACGAGCAGTACTTC
. | TRBJ2-7 | TRBV12-3/TRBV12-4 | 13 | . | CASTWGRGDEQYF | TGTGCCAGCACCTGGGGCAGGGGAGACGAGCAGTACTTC
many | TRBJ2-5 | TRBV4-1 | 15 | . | CASSPHSDRQETQYF | TGCGCCAGCAGCCCTCACTCAGACAGGCAAGAGACCCAGTACTTC
. | TRBJ2-7 | TRBV6-6 | 13 | . | CASSFSQGNEQYF | TGTGCCAGCAGTTTTAGTCAGGGCAACGAGCAGTACTTC
many | TRBJ2-7 | TRBV7-2 | 17 | TRBD2 | CASSLGPSGRISYEQYF | TGTGCCAGCAGCTTAGGTCCTAGCGGGAGGATTTCCTACGAGCAGTACTTC
few | TRBJ2-7 | TRBV21-1 | 17 | . | CASSSLGDRTNLYEQYF | TGTGCCAGCAGCTCCCTGGGGGACAGGACTAACCTCTACGAGCAGTACTTC
. | TRBJ2-7 | TRBV19 | 14 | TRBD1 | CASSIGTGTYEQYF | TGTGCCAGTAGTATCGGGACAGGAACCTACGAGCAGTACTTC
many | TRBJ2-1 | TRBV20-1 | 13 | . | CSARASGRDEQFF | TGCAGTGCTAGAGCCTCAGGTAGGGATGAGCAGTTCTTC
. | TRBJ2-7 | TRBV27 | 14 | TRBD1 | CASSRDRIPYEQYF | TGTGCCAGCAGTCGGGACAGGATTCCTTACGAGCAGTACTTC
. | TRBJ2-3 | TRBV11-2 | 18 | . | CASSLYRGTGYSTDTQYF | TGTGCCAGCAGCTTGTATCGGGGGACGGGATATAGCACAGATACGCAGTATTTT
many | TRBJ2-1 | TRBV6-1 | 14 | TRBD2 | CASSTTTSHNEQFF | TGTGCCAGCAGTACAACGACTAGCCACAATGAGCAGTTCTTC
. | TRBJ2-7 | TRBV7-2 | 13 | . | CASSYTKSGEQYF | TGTGCCAGCAGCTACACTAAAAGTGGCGAGCAGTACTTC
many | TRBJ2-5 | TRBV27 | 13 | . | CASSFYEGETQYF | TGTGCCAGCAGTTTTTACGAGGGGGAGACCCAGTACTTC
few | TRBJ2-1 | TRBV4-3 | 15 | TRBD2 | CASSHQAGAHNEQFF | TGCGCCAGCAGCCATCAAGCGGGAGCTCACAATGAGCAGTTCTTC
few | TRBJ2-5 | TRBV4-1 | 14 | . | CASSQDPSQETQYF | TGCGCCAGCAGCCAAGATCCCAGTCAAGAGACCCAGTACTTC
many | TRBJ2-5 | TRBV18 | 15 | TRBD1 | CASSPLTGTQETQYF | TGTGCCAGCTCACCACTGACAGGGACCCAAGAGACCCAGTACTTC
many | TRBJ2-7 | TRBV9 | 14 | . | CASSVAQGSYEQYF | TGCGCCAGCAGCGTCGCGCAGGGCTCCTACGAGCAGTACTTC
. | TRBJ2-3 | TRBV18 | 14 | . | CASSPVTPSVEQYF | TGTGCCAGCTCACCGGTCACCCCTAGTGTAGAGCAGTATTTT
few | TRBJ1-1 | TRBV29-1 | 14 | . | CSVVRTDYRSEAFF | TGCAGCGTTGTCCGGACGGATTATCGCTCTGAAGCTTTCTTT
. | TRBJ2-5 | TRBV9 | 17 | . | CASSVASGQQPQETQYF | TGTGCCAGCAGCGTAGCTTCCGGACAGCAACCTCAAGAGACCCAGTACTTC
. | TRBJ2-5 | TRBV6-5 | 14 | . | CASSYSEGRETQYF | TGTGCCAGCAGTTACTCGGAAGGGCGGGAGACCCAGTACTTC
. | TRBJ1-2 | TRBV7-2 | 13 | TRBD1 | CASSFAGGYSYTF | TGTGCCAGCAGCTTCGCAGGGGGTTATAGCTACACCTTC
many | TRBJ2-1 | TRBV9 | 12 | . | CASSVDKAEQFF | TGTGCCAGCAGCGTAGATAAGGCTGAGCAGTTCTTC
many | TRBJ1-2 | TRBV15 | 15 | . | CATSRDSQGNYGYTF | TGTGCCACCAGCAGAGATTCCCAGGGGAACTATGGCTACACCTTC
many | TRBJ1-6 | TRBV12-3/TRBV12-4 | 14 | TRBD1 | CASSSGTGESPLHF | TGTGCCAGCAGCTCCGGGACAGGGGAGTCACCCCTCCACTTT
many | TRBJ1-2 | TRBV12-3/TRBV12-4 | 14 | TRBD1 | CASSPGTARAGYTF | TGTGCCAGCAGTCCCGGGACAGCTAGGGCGGGCTACACCTTC
many | TRBJ2-3 | TRBV12-3/TRBV12-4 | 14 | . | CASSPPSSKDTQYF | TGTGCCAGCAGTCCCCCAAGCAGTAAAGATACGCAGTATTTT
many | TRBJ2-3 | TRBV6-4 | 12 | . | CASSQGEDTQYF | TGTGCCAGCAGTCAGGGCGAAGATACGCAGTATTTT
. | TRBJ2-7 | TRBV7-2 | 14 | . | CASSLYPSSYEQYF | TGTGCCAGCAGCCTCTACCCCAGCTCCTACGAGCAGTACTTC
. | TRBJ2-3 | TRBV2 | 15 | . | CASSDLAASTDTQYF | TGTGCCAGCAGTGACCTTGCGGCTAGCACAGATACGCAGTATTTT
many | TRBJ2-1 | TRBV12-3/TRBV12-4 | 17 | . | CASSRFPRVQHDNEQFF | TGTGCCAGCAGCAGATTTCCCAGGGTTCAGCATGACAATGAGCAGTTCTTC
. | TRBJ2-3 | TRBV18 | 13 | . | CASSRGAGDTQYF | TGTGCCAGCTCACGAGGGGCGGGAGATACGCAGTATTTT
. | TRBJ2-3 | TRBV29-1 | 17 | . | CSVVGLTSKTSTDTQYF | TGCAGCGTTGTTGGTTTAACTAGCAAGACCAGCACAGATACGCAGTATTTT
few | TRBJ2-7 | TRBV7-2 | 13 | . | CASRDSGSYEQYF | TGTGCCAGCAGGGACTCGGGATCCTACGAGCAGTACTTC
. | TRBJ2-5 | TRBV7-9 | 16 | . | CASSLTGPPDQETQYF | TGTGCCAGCAGCTTAACGGGGCCGCCCGATCAAGAGACCCAGTACTTC
many | TRBJ2-4 | TRBV12-3/TRBV12-4 | 15 | . | CASSSGVDLKNIQYF | TGTGCCAGCAGTTCCGGGGTCGACCTCAAAAACATTCAGTACTTC
. | TRBJ2-5 | TRBV5-3 | 17 | TRBD2 | CARSFSGRADLWETQYF | TGTGCCAGAAGCTTTAGCGGGAGGGCCGATTTATGGGAGACCCAGTACTTC
few | TRBJ2-1 | TRBV11-2 | 18 | TRBD2 | CASSSTGTSGTSYNEQFF | TGTGCCAGCAGCTCCACGGGGACTAGCGGGACTTCTTACAATGAGCAGTTCTTC
few | TRBJ2-1 | TRBV7-9 | 16 | TRBD2 | CASSLQRGGLDNEQFF | TGTGCCAGCAGCTTGCAGCGGGGGGGCCTTGACAATGAGCAGTTCTTC